These T cell receptor beta chains were read from a single sample in a study of T cells after yellow fever vaccination. TCRdb redid the calling of the 5' RACE reads with MiXCR, one entry per CDR3 protein. The sample consists of 550,000 or so distinct CDR3 sequences, 15% to 20% of them appearing once. The material was PBMCs, obtained 15 days after the yellow fever booster vaccination. Receptors were obtained from a man younger than 40 who received the YFV17D yellow fever vaccine. Both conserved end residues are part of each CDR3. The order of the fields is clone size, V gene, CDR3 length, D gene, J gene, CDR3 protein, CDR3 DNA. The D gene is left open where the match is weak. Where a row states a size, it is once, few, many or the class of an expanded clone; other rows omit it.

few	TRBV6-1	14	.	TRBJ2-6	CASRTQPGANVLTF	TGTGCCAGCCGGACCCAGCCTGGGGCCAACGTCCTGACTTTC
many	TRBV5-6	16	TRBD1	TRBJ2-3	CASSLVGDRITDTQYF	TGTGCCAGCAGCTTGGTCGGGGACAGGATCACAGATACGCAGTATTTT
.	TRBV4-3	14	.	TRBJ2-2	CASSQDSHTGELFF	TGCGCCAGCAGCCAAGACTCCCACACCGGGGAGCTGTTTTTT
.	TRBV10-3	14	.	TRBJ1-2	CAIMGAGTSYGYTF	TGTGCCATCATGGGGGCAGGGACCAGCTATGGCTACACCTTC
.	TRBV6-1	19	TRBD1	TRBJ1-2	CASSLRDRATRRPNYGYTF	TGTGCCAGCAGTCTTAGGGACAGGGCCACGCGGAGACCTAACTATGGCTACACCTTC
.	TRBV28	15	TRBD1	TRBJ2-7	CASSPHGTGDYEQYF	TGTGCCAGCAGTCCTCATGGGACAGGGGACTACGAGCAGTACTTC
.	TRBV7-9	15	TRBD1	TRBJ2-1	CASSSRDRDYNEQFF	TGTGCCAGCAGCTCCCGGGACAGAGACTACAATGAGCAGTTCTTC
few	TRBV9	15	TRBD2	TRBJ2-7	CASSAGLAGSYEQYF	TGTGCCAGCAGCGCGGGACTAGCGGGGTCCTACGAGCAGTACTTC
.	TRBV5-1	14	.	TRBJ1-2	CASSLDRANYGYTF	TGCGCCAGCAGCTTGGACAGGGCTAACTATGGCTACACCTTC
.	TRBV10-3	16	TRBD1	TRBJ2-7	CAISESAGGGIYEQYF	TGTGCCATCAGTGAGTCCGCAGGGGGCGGTATATACGAGCAGTACTTC
.	TRBV14	14	.	TRBJ2-5	CASSQAGAQETQYF	TGTGCCAGCAGCCAAGCGGGAGCCCAAGAGACCCAGTACTTC
.	TRBV6-5	15	TRBD2	TRBJ2-1	CASSYTSGRLNEQFF	TGTGCCAGCAGTTATACAAGCGGGAGGTTAAATGAGCAGTTCTTC
.	TRBV11-2	19	TRBD2	TRBJ2-3	CASSGTPPGLAGGRDTQYF	TGTGCCAGCAGCGGAACCCCTCCGGGACTAGCGGGGGGGCGGGATACGCAGTATTTT
many	TRBV20-1	13	.	TRBJ2-3	CSALEGLTDTQYF	TGCAGTGCTCTGGAGGGGCTCACAGATACGCAGTATTTT
.	TRBV5-1	15	.	TRBJ2-3	CASSLQVLLTDTQYF	TGCGCCAGCAGCTTACAGGTTCTCCTCACAGATACGCAGTATTTT
many	TRBV7-7	13	.	TRBJ2-2	CASSLGEAGELFF	TGTGCTAGCAGCTTGGGAGAAGCCGGGGAGCTGTTTTTT
.	TRBV24-1	14	TRBD1	TRBJ1-1	CATTLDREDTEAFF	TGTGCCACCACCCTCGACAGGGAGGACACTGAAGCTTTCTTT
.	TRBV24-1	14	.	TRBJ2-7	CATSDPTGPYEQYF	TGTGCCACCAGTGACCCGACTGGTCCCTACGAGCAGTACTTC
few	TRBV29-1	16	TRBD1	TRBJ1-1	CSVRGTGGSLDTEAFF	TGCAGCGTTCGTGGGACAGGGGGCTCATTGGACACTGAAGCTTTCTTT
once	TRBV28	12	.	TRBJ2-1	CASGRSYNEQFF	TGTGCCAGCGGGAGGTCGTACAATGAGCAGTTCTTC
.	TRBV20-1	15	TRBD2	TRBJ2-1	CSAGLAGGNYNEQFF	TGCAGTGCTGGGTTAGCGGGAGGGAATTACAATGAGCAGTTCTTC
.	TRBV7-2	13	.	TRBJ1-1	CASSFSLRTEAFF	TGTGCCAGCAGCTTCTCCCTTCGCACTGAAGCTTTCTTT
few	TRBV30	14	.	TRBJ2-1	CAWVRDGRPREQFF	TGTGCCTGGGTCCGGGACGGTCGACCTCGGGAGCAGTTCTTC
.	TRBV19	16	.	TRBJ2-1	CASSINARESYNEQFF	TGTGCCAGTAGTATTAATGCCAGGGAATCCTACAATGAGCAGTTCTTC
.	TRBV12-3/TRBV12-4	13	.	TRBJ2-7	CASARGMSYEQYF	TGTGCCAGCGCCCGGGGGATGTCCTACGAGCAGTACTTC
few	TRBV5-1	12	.	TRBJ2-7	CASTKRVYEQYF	TGCGCCAGCACGAAACGGGTCTACGAGCAGTACTTC
.	TRBV7-2	14	TRBD1	TRBJ2-1	CASSSRTGKNEQFF	TGTGCCAGCAGCTCAAGGACAGGGAAGAATGAGCAGTTCTTC
.	TRBV9	15	TRBD2	TRBJ2-1	CASSGGLADRHEQFF	TGTGCCAGCAGCGGGGGACTAGCGGACCGGCATGAGCAGTTCTTC
.	TRBV7-2	15	TRBD1	TRBJ1-4	CASSANRGVGEKLFF	TGTGCCAGCAGCGCTAACAGGGGAGTTGGTGAAAAACTGTTTTTT
.	TRBV20-1	13	.	TRBJ2-5	CSARYRGTATQYF	TGCAGTGCTAGATACCGGGGAACGGCGACCCAGTACTTC
.	TRBV15	14	TRBD2	TRBJ2-1	CATSIPGLATEQFF	TGTGCCACCAGCATCCCAGGACTAGCGACTGAGCAGTTCTTC
.	TRBV7-9	14	.	TRBJ2-1	CASSLGTGHNEQFF	TGTGCCAGCAGCTTAGGGACCGGCCACAATGAGCAGTTCTTC
few	TRBV9	12	.	TRBJ1-6	CASSSGNSPLHF	TGTGCCAGCAGCTCGGGGAATTCACCCCTCCACTTT
.	TRBV19	13	.	TRBJ1-3	CASATYSGNTIYF	TGTGCCAGCGCTACTTACTCTGGAAACACCATATATTTT
few	TRBV10-3	16	.	TRBJ1-3	CAISPGTGPSGNTIYF	TGTGCCATCAGTCCCGGGACGGGCCCCTCTGGAAACACCATATATTTT
few	TRBV19	14	TRBD2	TRBJ2-1	CASSIERGYNEQFF	TGTGCCAGTAGTATCGAGCGGGGCTACAATGAGCAGTTCTTC
.	TRBV7-8	20	.	TRBJ2-3	CASSHIPPYGREKVTDTQYF	TGTGCCAGCAGCCATATACCACCTTATGGCAGGGAAAAGGTCACAGATACGCAGTATTTT
.	TRBV20-1	16	TRBD2	TRBJ2-1	CSARGLAGGSYNEQFF	TGCAGTGCTAGAGGACTAGCGGGAGGCTCCTACAATGAGCAGTTCTTC
few	TRBV6-5	16	TRBD2	TRBJ2-3	CASSYLGLAGPDTQYF	TGTGCCAGCAGTTACTTGGGACTAGCGGGCCCAGATACGCAGTATTTT
.	TRBV5-1	15	TRBD1	TRBJ2-1	CASGTRDRGGDEQFF	TGCGCCAGCGGTACCCGGGACAGGGGGGGCGATGAGCAGTTCTTC
few	TRBV4-3	13	.	TRBJ2-5	CASSQSLAETQYF	TGCGCCAGCAGCCAATCCCTCGCCGAGACCCAGTACTTC
few	TRBV7-2	15	.	TRBJ1-1	CASSEAAGRWTEAFF	TGTGCCAGCAGCGAAGCAGCGGGGCGGTGGACTGAAGCTTTCTTT
few	TRBV24-1	14	TRBD1	TRBJ2-5	CATKGTGGQETQYF	TGTGCCACCAAAGGGACAGGGGGACAAGAGACCCAGTACTTC
few	TRBV12-3/TRBV12-4	15	.	TRBJ2-7	CASSFTGDEGYEQYF	TGTGCCAGCAGTTTTACCGGGGATGAGGGATACGAGCAGTACTTC
.	TRBV9	13	TRBD1	TRBJ1-4	CASSGGTGEKLFF	TGTGCCAGCAGCGGAGGGACAGGGGAAAAACTGTTTTTT
few	TRBV6-5	13	.	TRBJ1-1	CASSYFWNTEAFF	TGTGCCAGCAGTTACTTCTGGAACACTGAAGCTTTCTTT
many	TRBV5-1	14	.	TRBJ2-7	CASSLVSGTYEQYF	TGCGCCAGCAGCTTGGTTTCAGGGACGTACGAGCAGTACTTC
few	TRBV7-2	15	TRBD1	TRBJ2-7	CASSHRTGGAYEQYF	TGTGCCAGCAGCCACCGGACAGGGGGCGCCTACGAGCAGTACTTC
many	TRBV29-1	14	TRBD2	TRBJ2-5	CSVETSGSVETQYF	TGCAGCGTTGAGACTAGCGGGAGTGTCGAGACCCAGTACTTC